The entry below describes one T cell receptor (beta chain). These data belong to a study of CD8 T cells in Susac syndrome. Germline loops: CDR1 SGHDT, CDR2 YYEEEE. The CDR3 runs 14 residues. Trimming cost V 7 bases and J 7 bases, with 20 bases left between them. An input of about 0.5 to 1 ug of RNA was subjected to reverse transcription using random hexamers. One entry per CDR3 protein results from TCRdb running MiXCR on the immunoSEQ multiplex PCR reads. The table records 250,000 or so distinct CDR3 sequences, just under 95% of them present only once. The receptor was derived from a human donor with multiple sclerosis. V is TRBV5-6 and J is TRBJ1-2; D remains unclear. The specimen sequenced was CD4+ T cells from PBMCs. CDR3 sequence: CASSFSAARPGYTF. The CDR3 nucleotides are TGTGCCAGCTCCTTCTCCGCAGCCCGCCCTGGCTACACCTTC.